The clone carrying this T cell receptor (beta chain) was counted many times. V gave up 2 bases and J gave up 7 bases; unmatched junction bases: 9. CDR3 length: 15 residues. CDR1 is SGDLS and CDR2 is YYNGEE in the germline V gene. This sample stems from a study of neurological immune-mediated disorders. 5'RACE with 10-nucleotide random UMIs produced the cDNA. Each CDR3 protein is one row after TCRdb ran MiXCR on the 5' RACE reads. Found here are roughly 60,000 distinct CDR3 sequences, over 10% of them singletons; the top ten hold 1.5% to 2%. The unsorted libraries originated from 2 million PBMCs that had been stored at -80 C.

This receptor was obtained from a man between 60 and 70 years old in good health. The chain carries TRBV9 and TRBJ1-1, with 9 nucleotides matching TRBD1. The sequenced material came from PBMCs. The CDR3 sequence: CASSVATGGRGEAFF. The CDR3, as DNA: TGTGCCAGCAGCGTGGCTACAGGGGGCCGAGGTGAAGCTTTCTTT.